This T cell receptor beta chain stems from a study of CD8 T cells in acute hepatitis C reinfection. Points from the study as a whole: Bulk TCRbeta-only sequencing left public clonotype pairing undetermined.

The data were produced by immunoSEQ multiplex PCR, yet TCRdb's version contains in-frame clones alone and is incomplete. The table records fewer than 40,000 clones, approximately 85% of them present only once. With regard to this clone: Its target is not known.

Time point of the sample: naive CD8 control sorted from an acute-time-point sample. This sequence originates from a woman aged 18-29 years who spontaneously cleared hepatitis C infection. The sample was naive CD8+ T cells from PBMCs.

The CDR3 spells CASSLRREYHEQYF. CDR3 sequence (DNA): TGTGCCAGCAGTTTGCGGCGGGAGTACCACGAGCAGTACTTC. V gene TRBV27 combines with J gene TRBJ2-7, with 7 bases that match TRBD2. J lost 5 bases, V lost 3 bases, and 7 bases had no gene match. CDR3 length: 14 residues. CDR1 is MNHEY and CDR2 is SMNVEV in the germline V gene (reference sequence).